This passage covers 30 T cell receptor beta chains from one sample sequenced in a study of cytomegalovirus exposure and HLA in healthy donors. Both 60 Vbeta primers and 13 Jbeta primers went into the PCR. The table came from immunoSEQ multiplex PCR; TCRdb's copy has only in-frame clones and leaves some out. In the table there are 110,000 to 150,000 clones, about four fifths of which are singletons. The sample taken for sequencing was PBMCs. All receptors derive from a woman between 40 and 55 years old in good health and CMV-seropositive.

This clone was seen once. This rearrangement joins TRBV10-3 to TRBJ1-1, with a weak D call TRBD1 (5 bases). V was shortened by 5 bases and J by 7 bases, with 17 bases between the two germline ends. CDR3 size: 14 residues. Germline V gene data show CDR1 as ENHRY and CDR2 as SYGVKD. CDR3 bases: TGTGCCATCAGTACGTCGACGACGACAGATGAAGCTTTCTTT. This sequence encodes CAISTSTTTDEAFF.

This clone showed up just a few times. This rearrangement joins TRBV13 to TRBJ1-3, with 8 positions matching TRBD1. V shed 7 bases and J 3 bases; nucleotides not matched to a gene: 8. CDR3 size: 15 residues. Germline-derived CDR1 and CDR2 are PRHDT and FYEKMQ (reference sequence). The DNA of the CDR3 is TGTGCCAGCACCCTTTCAGGGGGCAATGGAAACACCATATATTTT. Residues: CASTLSGGNGNTIYF.

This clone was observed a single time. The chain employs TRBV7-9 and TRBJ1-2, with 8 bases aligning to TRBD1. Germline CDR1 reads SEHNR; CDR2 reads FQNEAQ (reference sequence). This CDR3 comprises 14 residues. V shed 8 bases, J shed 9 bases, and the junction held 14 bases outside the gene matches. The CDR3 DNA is TGTGCCAGCTCCATATCGGAGGACAGGGAGAGCTACACCTTC. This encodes CASSISEDRESYTF.

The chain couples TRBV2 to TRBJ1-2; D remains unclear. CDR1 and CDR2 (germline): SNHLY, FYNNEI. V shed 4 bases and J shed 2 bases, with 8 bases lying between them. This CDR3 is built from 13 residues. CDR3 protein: CASSVDINYGYTF. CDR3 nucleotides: TGTGCCAGCAGTGTAGACATAAACTATGGCTACACCTTC.

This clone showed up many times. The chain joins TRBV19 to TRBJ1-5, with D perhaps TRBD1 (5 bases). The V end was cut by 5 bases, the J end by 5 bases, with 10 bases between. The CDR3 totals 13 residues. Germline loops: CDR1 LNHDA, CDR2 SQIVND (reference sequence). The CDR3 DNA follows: TGTGCCAGTAGTGACAGTGCCGATCAGCCCCAGCATTTT. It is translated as CASSDSADQPQHF.

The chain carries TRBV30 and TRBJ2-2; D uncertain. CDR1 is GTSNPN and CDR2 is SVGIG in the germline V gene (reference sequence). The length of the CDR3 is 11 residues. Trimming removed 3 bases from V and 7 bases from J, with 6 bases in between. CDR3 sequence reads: CAWSGGGELFF. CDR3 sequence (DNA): TGTGCCTGGAGCGGTGGCGGGGAGCTGTTTTTT. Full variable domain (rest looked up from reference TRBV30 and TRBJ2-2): SQTIHQWPATLVQPVGSPLSLECTVEGTSNPNLYWYRQAAGRGLQLLFYSVGIGQISSEVPQNLSASRPQDRQFILSSKKLLLSDSGFYLCAWSGGGELFFGEGSRLTVL.

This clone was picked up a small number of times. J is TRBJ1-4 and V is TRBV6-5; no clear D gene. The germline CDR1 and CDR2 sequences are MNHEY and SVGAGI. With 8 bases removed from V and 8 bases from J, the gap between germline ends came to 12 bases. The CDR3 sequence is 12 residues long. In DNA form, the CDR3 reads TGTGCCAGCGGGCGCCTGGGCGAAAAACTGTTTTTT. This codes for CASGRLGEKLFF.

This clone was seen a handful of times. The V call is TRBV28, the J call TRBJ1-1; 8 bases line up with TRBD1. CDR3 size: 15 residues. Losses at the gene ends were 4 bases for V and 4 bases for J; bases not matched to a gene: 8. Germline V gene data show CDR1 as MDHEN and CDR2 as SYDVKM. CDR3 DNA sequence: TGTGCCAGCAGTTCACAGGGGGGAAGGGGCACTGAAGCTTTCTTT. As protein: CASSSQGGRGTEAFF.

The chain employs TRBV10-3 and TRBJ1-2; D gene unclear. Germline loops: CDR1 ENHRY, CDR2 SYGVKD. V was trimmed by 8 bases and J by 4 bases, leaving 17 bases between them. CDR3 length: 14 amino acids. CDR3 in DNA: TGTGCCATCGCCCCAACGGGAGTTCTCTATGGCTACACCTTC. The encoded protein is CAIAPTGVLYGYTF.

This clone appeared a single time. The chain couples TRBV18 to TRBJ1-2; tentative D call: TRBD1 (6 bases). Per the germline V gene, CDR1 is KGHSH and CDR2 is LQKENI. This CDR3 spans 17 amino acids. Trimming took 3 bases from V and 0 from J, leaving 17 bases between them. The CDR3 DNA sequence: TGTGCCAGCTCACCCGTGGGGGGGACATCGGCTAACTATGGCTACACCTTC. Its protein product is CASSPVGGTSANYGYTF. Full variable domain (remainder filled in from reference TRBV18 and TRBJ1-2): NAGVMQNPRHLVRRRGQEARLRCSPMKGHSHVYWYRQLPEEGLKFMVYLQKENIIDESGMPKERFSAEFPKEGPSILRIQQVVRGDSAAYFCASSPVGGTSANYGYTFGSGTRLTVV.

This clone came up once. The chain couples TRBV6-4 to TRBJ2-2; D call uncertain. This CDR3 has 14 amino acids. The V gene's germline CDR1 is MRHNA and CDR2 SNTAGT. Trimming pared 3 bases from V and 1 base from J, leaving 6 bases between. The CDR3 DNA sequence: TGTGCCAGCAGTGAGAGCTGGAACACCGGGGAGCTGTTTTTT. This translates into CASSESWNTGELFF.

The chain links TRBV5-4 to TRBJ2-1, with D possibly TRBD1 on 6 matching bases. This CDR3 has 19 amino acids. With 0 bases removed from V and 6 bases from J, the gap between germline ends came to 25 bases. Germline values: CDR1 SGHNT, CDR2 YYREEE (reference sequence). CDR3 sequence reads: CASSLGVRTVLTTGNEQFF. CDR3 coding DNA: TGTGCCAGCAGCTTGGGAGTTAGGACAGTACTAACTACAGGCAATGAGCAGTTCTTC.

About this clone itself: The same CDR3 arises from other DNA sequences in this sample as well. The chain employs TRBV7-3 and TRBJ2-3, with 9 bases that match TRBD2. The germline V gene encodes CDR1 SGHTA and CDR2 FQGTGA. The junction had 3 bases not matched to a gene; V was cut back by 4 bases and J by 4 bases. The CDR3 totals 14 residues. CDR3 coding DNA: TGTGCCAGCAGCTCCGGGACTAGCCCAGATACGCAGTATTTT. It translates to CASSSGTSPDTQYF.

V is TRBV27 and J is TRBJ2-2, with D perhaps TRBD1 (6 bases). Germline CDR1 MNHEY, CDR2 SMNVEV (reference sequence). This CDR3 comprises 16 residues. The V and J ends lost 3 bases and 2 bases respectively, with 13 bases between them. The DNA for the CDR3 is TGTGCCAGCAGTTTCCTCGACAGGTTTAACACCGGGGAGCTGTTTTTT. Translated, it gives CASSFLDRFNTGELFF.

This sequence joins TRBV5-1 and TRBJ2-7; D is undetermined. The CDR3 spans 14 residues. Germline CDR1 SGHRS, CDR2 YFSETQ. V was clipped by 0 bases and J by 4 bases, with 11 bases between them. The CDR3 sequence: CASSLDSFTYEQYF. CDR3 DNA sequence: TGCGCCAGCAGCTTGGACTCCTTCACTTACGAGCAGTACTTC.

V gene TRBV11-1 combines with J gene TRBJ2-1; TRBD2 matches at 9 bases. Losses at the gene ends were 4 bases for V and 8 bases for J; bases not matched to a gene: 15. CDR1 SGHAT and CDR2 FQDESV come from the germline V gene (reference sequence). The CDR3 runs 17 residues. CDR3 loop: CASSSGARLAVEDEQFF. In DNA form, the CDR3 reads TGTGCCAGCAGCTCCGGCGCGCGACTAGCGGTGGAGGATGAGCAGTTCTTC.

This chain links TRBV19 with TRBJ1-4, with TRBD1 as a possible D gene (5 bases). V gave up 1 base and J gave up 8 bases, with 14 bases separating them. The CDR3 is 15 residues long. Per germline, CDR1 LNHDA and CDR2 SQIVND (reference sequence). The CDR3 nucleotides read TGTGCCAGTAGTATAGCAGGGAATGGGAAGGAAAAACTGTTTTTT. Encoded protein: CASSIAGNGKEKLFF.

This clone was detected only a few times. This CDR3 reads CASTALLRDRALRGNTIYF. CDR3 DNA sequence: TGTGCCAGCACCGCCCTACTCCGGGACAGGGCACTCAGAGGGAACACCATATATTTT. The chain joins TRBV28 to TRBJ1-3; 9 positions match TRBD1. CDR1 and CDR2 (germline): MDHEN, SYDVKM. This CDR3 contains 19 residues. V was clipped by 7 bases and J by 7 bases; unmatched bases: 23.

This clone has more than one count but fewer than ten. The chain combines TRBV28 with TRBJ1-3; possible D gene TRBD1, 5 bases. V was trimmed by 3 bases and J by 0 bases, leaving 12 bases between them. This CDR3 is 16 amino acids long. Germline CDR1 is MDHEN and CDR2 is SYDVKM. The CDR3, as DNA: TGTGCCAGCAGTTTGGAACCAGACAGCTCTGGAAACACCATATATTTT. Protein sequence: CASSLEPDSSGNTIYF.

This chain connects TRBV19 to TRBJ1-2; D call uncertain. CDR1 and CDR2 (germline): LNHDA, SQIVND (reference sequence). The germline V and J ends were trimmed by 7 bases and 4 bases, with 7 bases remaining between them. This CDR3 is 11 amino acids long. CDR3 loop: CASKTAYGYTF. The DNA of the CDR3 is TGTGCCAGTAAAACAGCCTATGGCTACACCTTC.

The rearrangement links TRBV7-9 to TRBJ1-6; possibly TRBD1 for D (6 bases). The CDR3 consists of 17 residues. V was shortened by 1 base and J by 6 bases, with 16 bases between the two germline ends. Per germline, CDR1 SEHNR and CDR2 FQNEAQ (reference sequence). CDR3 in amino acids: CASSLGMDGRGNSPLHF. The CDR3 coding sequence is TGTGCCAGCAGCTTAGGCATGGACGGCAGGGGTAATTCACCCCTCCACTTT. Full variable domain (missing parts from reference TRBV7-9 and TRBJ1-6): DTGVSQNPRHKITKRGQNVTFRCDPISEHNRLYWYRQTLGQGPEFLTYFQNEAQLEKSRLLSDRFSAERPKGSFSTLEIQRTEQGDSAMYLCASSLGMDGRGNSPLHFGNGTRLTVT.

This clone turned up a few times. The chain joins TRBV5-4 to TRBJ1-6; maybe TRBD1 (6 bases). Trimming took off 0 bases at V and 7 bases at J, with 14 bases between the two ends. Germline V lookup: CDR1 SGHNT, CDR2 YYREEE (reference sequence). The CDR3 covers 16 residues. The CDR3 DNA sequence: TGTGCCAGCAGCTTGGGGGGGGGCAACTTCAATTCACCCCTCCACTTT. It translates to CASSLGGGNFNSPLHF.

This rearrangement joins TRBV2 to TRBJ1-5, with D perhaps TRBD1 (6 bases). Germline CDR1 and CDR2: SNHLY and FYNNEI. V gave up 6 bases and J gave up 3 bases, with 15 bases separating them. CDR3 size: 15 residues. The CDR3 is CASSEPGQINQPQHF. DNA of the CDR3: TGTGCCAGCAGCGAACCAGGACAGATCAATCAGCCCCAGCATTTT.

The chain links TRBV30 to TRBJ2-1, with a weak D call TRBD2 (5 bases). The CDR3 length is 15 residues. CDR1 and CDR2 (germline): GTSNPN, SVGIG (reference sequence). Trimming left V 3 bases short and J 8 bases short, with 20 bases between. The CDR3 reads CAWRNYAGLVYEQFF. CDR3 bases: TGTGCCTGGAGGAACTACGCGGGCTTGGTCTATGAGCAGTTCTTC.

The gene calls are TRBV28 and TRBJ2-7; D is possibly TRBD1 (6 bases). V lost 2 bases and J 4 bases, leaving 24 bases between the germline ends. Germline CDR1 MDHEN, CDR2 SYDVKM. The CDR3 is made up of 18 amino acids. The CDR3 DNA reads TGTGCCAGCAGTTTACAAAACCCGGGACACCCCCTTGGATACGAGCAGTACTTC. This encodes CASSLQNPGHPLGYEQYF.

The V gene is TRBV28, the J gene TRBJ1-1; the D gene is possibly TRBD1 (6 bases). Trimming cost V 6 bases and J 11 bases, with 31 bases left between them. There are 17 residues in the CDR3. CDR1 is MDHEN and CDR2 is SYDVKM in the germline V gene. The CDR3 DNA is TGTGCCAGCAGGCTGAAGGCGGCACAGGGAATCGGGCTAGGCGCTTTCTTT. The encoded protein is CASRLKAAQGIGLGAFF.

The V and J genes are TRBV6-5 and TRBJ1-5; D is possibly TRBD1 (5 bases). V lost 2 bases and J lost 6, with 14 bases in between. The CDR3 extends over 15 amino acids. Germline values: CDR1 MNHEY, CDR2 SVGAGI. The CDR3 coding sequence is TGTGCCAGCAGTTACCGGGGGGGAGGAGGTCAGCCCCAGCATTTT. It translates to CASSYRGGGGQPQHF.

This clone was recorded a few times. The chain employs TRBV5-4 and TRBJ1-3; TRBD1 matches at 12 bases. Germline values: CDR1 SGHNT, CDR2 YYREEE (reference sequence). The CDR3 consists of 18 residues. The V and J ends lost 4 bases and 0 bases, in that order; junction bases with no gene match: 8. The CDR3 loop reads CASSPGTGGLFSGNTIYF. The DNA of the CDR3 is TGTGCCAGCAGCCCAGGGACAGGGGGCCTATTCTCTGGAAACACCATATATTTT.

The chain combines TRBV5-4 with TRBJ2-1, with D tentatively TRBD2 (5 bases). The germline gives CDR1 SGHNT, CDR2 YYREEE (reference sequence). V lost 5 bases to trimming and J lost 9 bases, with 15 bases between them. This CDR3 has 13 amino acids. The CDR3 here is CASRGESGSEQFF. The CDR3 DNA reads TGTGCCAGCAGGGGCGAGTCGGGGAGTGAGCAGTTCTTC.

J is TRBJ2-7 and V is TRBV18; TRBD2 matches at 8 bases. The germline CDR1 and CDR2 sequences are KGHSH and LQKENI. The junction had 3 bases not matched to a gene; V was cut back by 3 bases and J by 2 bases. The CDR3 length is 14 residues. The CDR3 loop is CASSPRTSPYEQYF. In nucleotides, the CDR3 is TGTGCCAGCTCACCCCGGACTAGCCCCTACGAGCAGTACTTC.